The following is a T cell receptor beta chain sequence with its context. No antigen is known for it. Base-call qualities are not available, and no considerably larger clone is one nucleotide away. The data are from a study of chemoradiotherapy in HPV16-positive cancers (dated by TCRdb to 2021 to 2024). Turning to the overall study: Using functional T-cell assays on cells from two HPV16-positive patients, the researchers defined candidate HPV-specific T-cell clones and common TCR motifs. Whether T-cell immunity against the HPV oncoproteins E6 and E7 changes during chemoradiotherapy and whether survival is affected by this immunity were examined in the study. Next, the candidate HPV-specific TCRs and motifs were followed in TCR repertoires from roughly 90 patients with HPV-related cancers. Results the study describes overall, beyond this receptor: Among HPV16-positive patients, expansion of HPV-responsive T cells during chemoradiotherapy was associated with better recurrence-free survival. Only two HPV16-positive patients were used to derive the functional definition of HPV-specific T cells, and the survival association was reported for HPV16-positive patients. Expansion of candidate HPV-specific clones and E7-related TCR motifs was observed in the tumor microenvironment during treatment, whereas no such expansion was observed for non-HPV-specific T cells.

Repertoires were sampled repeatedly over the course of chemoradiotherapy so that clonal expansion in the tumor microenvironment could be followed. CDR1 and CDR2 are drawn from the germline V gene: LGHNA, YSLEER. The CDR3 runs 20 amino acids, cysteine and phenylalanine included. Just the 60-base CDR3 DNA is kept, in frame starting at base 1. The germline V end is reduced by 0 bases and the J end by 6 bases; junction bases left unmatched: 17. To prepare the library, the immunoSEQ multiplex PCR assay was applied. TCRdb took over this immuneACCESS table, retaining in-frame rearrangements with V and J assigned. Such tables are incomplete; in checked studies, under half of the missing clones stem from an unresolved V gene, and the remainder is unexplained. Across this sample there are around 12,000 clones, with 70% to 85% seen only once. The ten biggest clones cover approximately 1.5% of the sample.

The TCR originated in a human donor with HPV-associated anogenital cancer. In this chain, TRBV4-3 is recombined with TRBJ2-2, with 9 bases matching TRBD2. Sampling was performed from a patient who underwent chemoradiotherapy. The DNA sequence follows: TGCGCCAGCAGCCAAGATGATTATGCGGCGGGGGGGCCCCACGCCGGGGAGCTGTTTTTT. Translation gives CASSQDDYAAGGPHAGELFF.